The 27 T cell receptor beta chains below come from one sample, sequenced in a study of OX40 agonist ivuxolimab in advanced cancers. Only in-frame clones appear in the TCRdb table, and some are missing; sequencing was by immunoSEQ multiplex PCR. Of just over 70,000 clones listed, over 80% were seen once; the top ten hold about 0.72%. The sample consisted of CD4+ or CD8+ T cells sorted from blood, taken in a trial of the OX40 agonist ivuxolimab. The receptor set was obtained from an adult with an advanced solid tumor such as melanoma, head and neck, liver or kidney cancer.

CDR3 amino acids: CASSELGYGNQPQHF. The CDR3 bases are TGTGCCAGCAGTGAGCTAGGATATGGCAATCAGCCCCAGCATTTT. The chain uses TRBV2 and TRBJ1-5; D not resolved. Looked up from germline, CDR1 is SNHLY and CDR2 is FYNNEI. This CDR3 has 15 amino acids. Deletions cut 3 bases from V and 2 bases from J, with 11 bases between.

This clone was recorded only once. The chain employs TRBV19 and TRBJ2-7, with 10 bases fitting TRBD1. CDR3 length: 10 residues. Germline lookup yields CDR1 LNHDA and CDR2 SQIVND (reference sequence). The CDR3 coding sequence is TGTCGACAGGGGGCGGGTGAGCAGTACTTC. Translating gives CRQGAGEQYF.

J is TRBJ1-5 and V is TRBV5-1; 9 bases line up with TRBD1. Germline CDR1 is SGHRS and CDR2 is YFSETQ. This CDR3 has 14 amino acids. J lost 5 bases, V lost 4 bases, and 4 bases had no gene match. CDR3 sequence reads: CASSVDRGDQPQHF. The CDR3 bases are TGCGCCAGCAGCGTCGACAGGGGGGATCAGCCCCAGCATTTT. Combining the CDR3 with reference TRBV5-1 and TRBJ1-5 gives the whole variable domain KAGVTQTPRYLIKTRGQQVTLSCSPISGHRSVSWYQQTPGQGLQFLFEYFSETQRNKGNFPGRFSGRQFSNSRSEMNVSTLELGDSALYLCASSVDRGDQPQHFGDGTRLSIL.

This clone was counted once. The V call is TRBV6-6, the J call TRBJ2-3; no definite D call. Trimming took off 6 bases at V and 6 bases at J, with 19 bases between the two ends. The CDR3 runs to 15 residues. Germline V gene lookup returns CDR1 MNHNY and CDR2 SVGAGI (reference sequence). This CDR3 reads CASSRRGLLSDTQYF. The CDR3 DNA follows: TGTGCCAGCAGCCGGCGTGGTTTACTTTCTGATACGCAGTATTTT.

V is TRBV11-1 and J is TRBJ2-1, with 7 nucleotides matching TRBD1. The CDR3 has 11 amino acids. The germline CDR1 and CDR2 sequences are SGHAT and FQDESV (reference sequence). The J segment lost 9 bases and the V segment lost 7 bases, leaving 3 bases of the junction unmatched. CDR3 region: CASTNRGEQFF. For the CDR3, the DNA is TGTGCCAGCACCAACAGGGGTGAGCAGTTCTTC.

The chain carries TRBV27 and TRBJ2-1; the match to TRBD2 covers 14 bases. Germline V lookup: CDR1 MNHEY, CDR2 SMNVEV (reference sequence). The trim removed 7 bases at V and 14 bases at J, leaving 7 bases unmatched. The CDR3 totals 13 residues. In DNA, the CDR3 is TGTGCCAGCAAGTTGACTAGCGGGGGGGCGGAGTTCTTC. Protein: CASKLTSGGAEFF.

This sequence joins TRBV5-1 and TRBJ2-3; 13 bases fit TRBD2. V was pared by 0 bases and J by 0 bases, with 1 base of the junction left unmatched. The CDR3 extends over 17 amino acids. CDR1 and CDR2 from the germline V gene are SGHRS and YFSETQ. The CDR3 spells CASSLGLAGGSTDTQYF. For the CDR3, the DNA is TGCGCCAGCAGCTTGGGACTAGCGGGAGGTAGCACAGATACGCAGTATTTT.

CDR3: CASSRTRIREDTQYF. The CDR3 DNA sequence: TGCGCCAGCAGCCGAACCCGAATACGGGAAGATACGCAGTATTTT. This rearrangement joins TRBV5-1 to TRBJ2-3; D possibly corresponds to TRBD2 (5 bases). Trimming pared 4 bases from V and 5 bases from J, leaving 17 bases between. The CDR3 contains 15 residues. The germline V gene has CDR1 SGHRS and CDR2 YFSETQ.

The V gene is TRBV6-4, the J gene TRBJ2-2, with 9 bases matching TRBD1. The CDR3 consists of 13 residues. V dropped 10 bases and J dropped 5; count of bases not matched to a gene: 5. CDR1 and CDR2 from the germline V gene are MRHNA and SNTAGT. The DNA of the CDR3 is TGTGCCACCGGGACAGGGATTACCGGGGAGCTGTTTTTT. Amino acid sequence: CATGTGITGELFF.

V usage is TRBV10-1 and J usage is TRBJ2-2, with TRBD2 identical over 14 bases. This CDR3 comprises 18 residues. Germline V CDR1 and CDR2: WNHNN, SYGVQD (reference sequence). The ends lost 0 bases at V and 7 bases at J; junction bases unmatched: 7. The CDR3 spells CASSESGTSGRSNGELFF. The CDR3 bases are TGCGCCAGCAGTGAGTCAGGGACTAGCGGGAGATCTAACGGGGAGCTGTTTTTT.

The chain joins TRBV30 to TRBJ1-2; 7 positions agree with TRBD1. This CDR3 contains 17 residues. J lost 1 base, V lost 3 bases, and 14 bases had no gene match. CDR1 is GTSNPN and CDR2 is SVGIG in the germline V gene (reference sequence). This CDR3 is CAWRMVSGQQYNYGYTF. The CDR3 DNA is TGTGCCTGGAGGATGGTGTCGGGACAGCAATATAACTATGGCTACACCTTC.

The chain employs TRBV15 and TRBJ2-5, with D perhaps matching TRBD1 or TRBD2 (5 bases each). The CDR3 is 14 residues long. Germline CDR1 and CDR2: LNHNV and YYDKDF (reference sequence). V was pared by 2 bases and J by 5 bases, with 12 bases between. The CDR3 DNA reads as TGTGCCACCAGCAGATTGGGGGACGGGGAGACCCAGTACTTC. Residues: CATSRLGDGETQYF. The full variable domain, completed using reference TRBV15 and TRBJ2-5, is DAMVIQNPRYQVTQFGKPVTLSCSQTLNHNVMYWYQQKSSQAPKLLFHYYDKDFNNEADTPDNFQSRRPNTSFCFLDIRSPGLGDTAMYLCATSRLGDGETQYFGPGTRLLVL.

V gene TRBV6-1 combines with J gene TRBJ2-7, with 9 bases lining up with TRBD1. V shed 6 bases and J 8 bases; nucleotides not matched to a gene: 14. This CDR3 region has 15 residues. Germline values: CDR1 MNHNS, CDR2 SASEGT. The CDR3 spells CASRLGQGSWSQQYF. CDR3 coding DNA: TGTGCCAGCAGGTTGGGACAGGGATCCTGGTCCCAGCAGTACTTC.

V gene TRBV6-9 combines with J gene TRBJ2-7; TRBD2 matches at 9 bases. This CDR3 comprises 18 residues. Germline lookup yields CDR1 MNHGY and CDR2 SVAAGI. J lost 5 bases, V lost 6 bases, and 20 bases had no gene match. In DNA form, the CDR3 reads TGTGCCAGCAGCCTCCCCGGAGTGTGGCGGGGGGGCCAACACGAGCAGTACTTC. Amino acids: CASSLPGVWRGGQHEQYF.

This clone was seen a single time. The chain joins TRBV2 to TRBJ1-1; 8 bases fit TRBD1. CDR1 SNHLY and CDR2 FYNNEI come from the germline V gene. This CDR3 comprises 13 residues. Losses at the gene ends were 11 bases for V and 0 bases for J; bases not matched to a gene: 5. Here the CDR3 reads CASRGQVNTEAFF. The CDR3 nucleotides are TGTGCCTCCCGGGGACAGGTGAACACTGAAGCTTTCTTT. Using reference TRBV2 and TRBJ1-1 for the parts outside the CDR3, the full variable domain is EPEVTQTPSHQVTQMGQEVILRCVPISNHLYFYWYRQILGQKVEFLVSFYNNEISEKSEIFDDQFSVERPDGSNFTLKIRSTKLEDSAMYFCASRGQVNTEAFFGQGTRLTVV.

This chain connects TRBV28 to TRBJ2-7, with TRBD1 matching over 8 bases. This CDR3 contains 14 residues. CDR1 is MDHEN, CDR2 SYDVKM, per germline. Trimming cost V 4 bases and J 2 bases; bases outside gene matches: 4. CDR3 amino acids: CASSSGTGAYEQYF. The CDR3, as DNA: TGTGCCAGCAGTTCCGGGACAGGTGCCTACGAGCAGTACTTC.

This clone was counted only a few times. The rearrangement links TRBV2 to TRBJ2-2; D is ambiguous. CDR1 is SNHLY and CDR2 is FYNNEI in the germline V gene. The CDR3 sequence is 16 residues long. V was clipped by 2 bases and J by 0 bases, with 10 bases between them. The DNA for the CDR3 is TGTGCCAGCAGTGAATTCTCGGTAGCGAACACCGGGGAGCTGTTTTTT. The encoded protein is CASSEFSVANTGELFF.

This clone has more than one count but fewer than ten. The chain carries TRBV7-9 and TRBJ1-3; 7 bases align to TRBD1. This CDR3 spans 16 amino acids. Germline lookup yields CDR1 SEHNR and CDR2 FQNEAQ (reference sequence). J lost 4 bases, V lost 4 bases, and 10 bases had no gene match. The DNA of the CDR3 is TGTGCCAGCAGCTATCCCGGACAGGTTGGAGGAAACACCATATATTTT. Translating gives CASSYPGQVGGNTIYF.

The chain links TRBV6-6 to TRBJ2-1; possible D gene TRBD2, 6 bases. Germline assignment: CDR1 MNHNY and CDR2 SVGAGI (reference sequence). V gave up 5 bases and J gave up 14 bases, with 19 bases separating them. CDR3 length: 13 residues. CDR3 protein: CASSPKTSPEEFF. CDR3 nucleotide sequence: TGTGCCAGCAGTCCCAAGACTAGTCCCGAGGAGTTCTTC.

The rearrangement uses TRBV6-5 and TRBJ1-6, with D perhaps TRBD1 (6 bases). CDR1 is MNHEY and CDR2 is SVGAGI in the germline V gene. V lost 6 bases and J 10 bases, leaving 16 bases between the germline ends. CDR3 length equals 14 residues. DNA of the CDR3: TGTGCCAGCAGGGAAGGGGGTCCGGGCTCACCCCTCCACTTT. It specifies CASREGGPGSPLHF.

This clone was seen a handful of times. The V gene is TRBV7-3, the J gene TRBJ2-7; TRBD1 aligns across 8 bases. Losses at the gene ends were 5 bases for V and 7 bases for J; bases not matched to a gene: 10. This CDR3 region has 14 residues. The germline V gene has CDR1 SGHTA and CDR2 FQGTGA. The CDR3 region is CASSPGQGVGEQYF. Here the CDR3 DNA reads TGTGCCAGCAGCCCAGGACAGGGCGTAGGGGAGCAGTACTTC. Filled out from reference TRBV7-3 and TRBJ2-7, the complete variable domain reads GAGVSQTPSNKVTEKGKYVELRCDPISGHTALYWYRQSLGQGPEFLIYFQGTGAADDSGLPNDRFFAVRPEGSVSTLKIQRTERGDSAVYLCASSPGQGVGEQYFGPGTRLTVT.

DNA for the CDR3: TGTGCCAGCAGCTTAATTTTGGGTCTAGCCGACAATGAGCAGTTCTTC. As protein: CASSLILGLADNEQFF. This chain connects TRBV11-2 to TRBJ2-1; possible D gene TRBD2, 5 bases. The germline V gene has CDR1 SGHAT and CDR2 FQNNGV. The CDR3 loop spans 16 amino acids. V shed 2 bases and J shed 5 bases, with 16 bases lying between them.

There are a few counts of this clone. The chain has TRBV2 and TRBJ2-2; 11 positions match TRBD2. CDR3 length equals 16 residues. CDR1 is SNHLY, CDR2 FYNNEI, per germline. The junction had 7 bases not matched to a gene; V was cut back by 8 bases and J by 2 bases. DNA for the CDR3: TGTGCCAGCCGGAGACTAGCGGGGAGAAACACCGGGGAGCTGTTTTTT. It encodes CASRRLAGRNTGELFF.

The rearrangement links TRBV5-1 to TRBJ2-1, with TRBD1 as a possible D gene (5 bases). The V and J ends lost 0 bases and 6 bases respectively, with 13 bases between them. This CDR3 contains 15 residues. Germline V lookup: CDR1 SGHRS, CDR2 YFSETQ. The CDR3 nucleotides read TGCGCCAGCAGCTTGGGATGGGGCCCCACCAATGAGCAGTTCTTC. This codes for CASSLGWGPTNEQFF.

The rearrangement links TRBV11-2 to TRBJ2-3; D gene uncertain. V lost 6 bases and J lost 6, with 19 bases in between. The CDR3 length is 15 residues. Germline values: CDR1 SGHAT, CDR2 FQNNGV. The CDR3 DNA sequence: TGTGCCAGCAGTCCGACCCGTGGTACGTTGGATACGCAGTATTTT. Its translation is CASSPTRGTLDTQYF.

At least ten counts were recorded for this clone. The chain joins TRBV4-2 to TRBJ1-5; the D gene is possibly TRBD1 (6 bases). This CDR3 is 15 amino acids long. V was pared by 0 bases and J by 4 bases, with 10 bases between. Germline CDR1 and CDR2: LGHNA and YNFKEQ. The CDR3 DNA reads as TGTGCCAGCAGCCAAGATCTCGGGACAAATCAGCCCCAGCATTTT. Amino acid sequence: CASSQDLGTNQPQHF.

This clone was detected only once. The V and J genes are TRBV30 and TRBJ1-5; 7 bases map to TRBD1. V lost 1 base to trimming and J lost 3 bases; unmatched junction nucleotides: 9. This CDR3 contains 16 residues. The germline gives CDR1 GTSNPN, CDR2 SVGIG (reference sequence). The chain's CDR3 is CAWSGAGTATNQPQHF. For the CDR3, the DNA is TGTGCCTGGAGTGGAGCCGGGACAGCGACCAATCAGCCCCAGCATTTT.